This is a list of T cell receptor beta chains from one sample in a study of neurological immune-mediated disorders. MiXCR was run by TCRdb on the 5' RACE reads, yielding one entry per CDR3 protein. In the table there are roughly 49,000 distinct CDR3 sequences, around 12% of which are singletons. The sequenced sample consisted of PBMCs. The receptors derive from a male donor with HTLV-1-associated myelopathy (HAM/TSP). CDR3s include the opening cysteine and the closing phenylalanine or tryptophan.

TRBV18	TRBJ1-2	CASSAGPLYGYTF
TRBV20-1	TRBJ2-3	CSARVWGSTDTQYF
TRBV12-3/TRBV12-4	TRBJ1-5	CASSLWGQGHHNQPQHF
TRBV5-1	TRBJ2-3	CASRDGTGFTDTQYF
TRBV12-3/TRBV12-4	TRBJ2-7	CASSSVGTSYSYEQYF
TRBV7-7	TRBJ2-1	CASSQGAPSGGNEQFF
TRBV12-3/TRBV12-4	TRBJ2-1	CASSPGDLNEQFF
TRBV5-1	TRBJ2-3	CASSLALAGGPSTDTQYF
TRBV5-5	TRBJ1-1	CASSLTGNTEAFF
TRBV5-1	TRBJ1-5	CASSGGDGQPQHF
TRBV27	TRBJ2-3	CASSPRLAGTDTQYF
TRBV7-9	TRBJ2-7	CASSLVETYEQYF
TRBV12-3/TRBV12-4	TRBJ2-7	CASSGARTGLNYEQYF
TRBV6-5	TRBJ1-5	CASSYEAGGQPQHF
TRBV10-3	TRBJ1-2	CAISESVRGHGYTF
TRBV27	TRBJ2-5	CASSPRSGGMETQYF